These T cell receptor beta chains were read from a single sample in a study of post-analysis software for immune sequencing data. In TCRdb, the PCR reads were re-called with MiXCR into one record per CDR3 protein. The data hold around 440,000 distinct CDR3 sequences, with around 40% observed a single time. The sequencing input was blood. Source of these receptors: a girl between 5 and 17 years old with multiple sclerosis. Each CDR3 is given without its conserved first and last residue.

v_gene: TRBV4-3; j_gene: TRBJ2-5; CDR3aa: ASSQGERETQY
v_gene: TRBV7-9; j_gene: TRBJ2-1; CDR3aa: ASSRLQGGYNEQF
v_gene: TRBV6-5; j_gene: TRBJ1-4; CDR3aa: ASSYFVTKKREKLF
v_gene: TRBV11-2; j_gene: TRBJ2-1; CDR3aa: ASNRASGRNEQF
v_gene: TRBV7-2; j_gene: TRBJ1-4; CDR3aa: ASSYLRNEKLF
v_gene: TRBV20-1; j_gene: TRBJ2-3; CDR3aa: SARRTGRHTDTQY
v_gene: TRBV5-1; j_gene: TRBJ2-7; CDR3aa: ARSRGPAEEY
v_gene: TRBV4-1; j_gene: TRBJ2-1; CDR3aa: ASSQAPSGTSYNEQF
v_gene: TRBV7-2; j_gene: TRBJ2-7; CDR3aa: ASSFSRVTSYEQY
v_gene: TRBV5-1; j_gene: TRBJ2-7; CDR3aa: ASSPPGYRDLYYEQY
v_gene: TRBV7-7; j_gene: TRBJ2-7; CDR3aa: ASSLEQGYEQY
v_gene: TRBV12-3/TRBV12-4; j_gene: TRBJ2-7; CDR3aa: ASSRGETGPYEQY
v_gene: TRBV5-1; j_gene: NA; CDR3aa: ASSNVAGGRATQY
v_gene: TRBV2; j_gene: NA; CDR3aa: ASSVPPGTSGETQY
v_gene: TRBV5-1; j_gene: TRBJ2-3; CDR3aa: ASSLHGTGETDTQY
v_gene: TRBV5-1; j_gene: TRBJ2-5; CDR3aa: ASSLATGLAEETQY
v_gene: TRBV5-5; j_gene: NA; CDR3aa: ASSPRDRKYIQY
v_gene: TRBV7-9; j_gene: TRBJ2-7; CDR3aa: ASSLGVRTGGPYEQY
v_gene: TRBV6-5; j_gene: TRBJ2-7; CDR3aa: ASSYERERTYEQY
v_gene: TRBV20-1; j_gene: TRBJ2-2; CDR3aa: SARDRRLANTGELF
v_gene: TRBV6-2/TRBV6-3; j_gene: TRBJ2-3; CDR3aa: ASRRDFLGTDTQY
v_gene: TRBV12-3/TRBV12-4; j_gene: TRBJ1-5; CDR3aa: ASSSRVLAKPQH
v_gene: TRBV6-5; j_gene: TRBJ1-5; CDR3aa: ASRTLTGKSDQPQH
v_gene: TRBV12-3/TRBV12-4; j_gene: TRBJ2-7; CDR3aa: ASRKTGTSGRTPYEQY
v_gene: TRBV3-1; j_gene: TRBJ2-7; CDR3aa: ASSQAGGSYEQY
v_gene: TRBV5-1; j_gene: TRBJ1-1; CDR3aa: ASSLESRENTEAF
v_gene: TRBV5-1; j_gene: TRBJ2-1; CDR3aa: ASSPNIYNEQF
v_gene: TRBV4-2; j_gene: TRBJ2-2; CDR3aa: ASSLPTGWSGELF
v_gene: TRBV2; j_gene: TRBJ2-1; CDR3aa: ASSEVPSGGYNEQF
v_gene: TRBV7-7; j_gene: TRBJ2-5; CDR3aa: ASSRGLAGETQY
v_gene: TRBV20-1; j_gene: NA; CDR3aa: SARSTGVDEQY
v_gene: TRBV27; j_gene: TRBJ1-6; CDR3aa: ASSPRNYNSPLH
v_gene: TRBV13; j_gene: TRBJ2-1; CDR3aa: ASKLGRGAYNEQF
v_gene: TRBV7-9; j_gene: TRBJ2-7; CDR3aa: ASSSSGRPPYEQY
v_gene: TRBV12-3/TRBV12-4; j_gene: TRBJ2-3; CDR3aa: ASRASEAHTQY
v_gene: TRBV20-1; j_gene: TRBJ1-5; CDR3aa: SASDRDGPWGSNQPQH
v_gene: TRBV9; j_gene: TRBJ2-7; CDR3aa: ASSPGTSDPSSYEQY
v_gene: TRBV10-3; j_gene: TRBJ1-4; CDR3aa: AIGGTGVEKLF
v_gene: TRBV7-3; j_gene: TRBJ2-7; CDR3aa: ASSLTGTSEQY
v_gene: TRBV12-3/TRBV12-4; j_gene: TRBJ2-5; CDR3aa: ASSSSGVGYQETQY
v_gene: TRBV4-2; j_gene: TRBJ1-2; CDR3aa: ASSQDSLGASGRGYT
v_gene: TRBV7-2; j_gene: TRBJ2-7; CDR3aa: ASSQQSYEQY
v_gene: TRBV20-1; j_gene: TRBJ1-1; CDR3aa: SARDPQGHGTEAF
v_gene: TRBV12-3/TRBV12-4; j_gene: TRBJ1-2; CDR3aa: ASSLANQGRSGYT
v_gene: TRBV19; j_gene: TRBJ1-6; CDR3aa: ASSGQLGSYNSPLH
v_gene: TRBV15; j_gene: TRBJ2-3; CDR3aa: ATSRDLPDTQY